This T cell receptor beta chain is from a study of cytomegalovirus exposure and HLA in healthy donors. Study context: The Caucasian-associated ancestry cluster contained 81% of the roughly 400 genotyped donors.

With respect to this clone: What it binds is not known.

Broader study findings: Later on, analysis showed that most CMV-associated TCR beta chains appeared to be HLA-restricted.

In the PCR, 60 Vbeta and 13 Jbeta primers were used. Repertoires were generated with immunoSEQ multiplex PCR, while TCRdb's copy carries only in-frame clones and drops some. The profile shows 100,000 to 150,000 clones, around 73% of them singletons. Germline V gives CDR1 LNHDA, CDR2 SQIVND (reference sequence). J lost 7 bases, V lost 2 bases, and 11 bases had no gene match. This CDR3 is 17 amino acids long. J is TRBJ2-1 and V is TRBV19; the match to TRBD1 covers 10 bases. This receptor was obtained from a man aged 55-75 years in good health and CMV-seropositive. The sequenced material came from PBMCs. CDR3 sequence: CASSIPPGTGVLNEQFF. The CDR3, as DNA: TGTGCCAGTAGTATACCCCCCGGGACAGGGGTTTTGAATGAGCAGTTCTTC.